This note documents a single T cell receptor beta chain sequence. The antigen is not known. The entry originates in a study of shared clonotypes between healthy human individuals. Study observations and caveats: Shared clonotypes across all four donors exceeded non-shared ones in generation probability. Of the naive CD4 clonotypes, about 5% were shared across a few donors.

The repertoire was sequenced with immunoSEQ multiplex PCR; TCRdb's copy has only in-frame clones and lacks some. This sample has 2 million to 2.5 million clones, with 90% to 95% found just once. The CDR3 sequence is 14 residues long. Looked up from germline, CDR1 is SGHDT and CDR2 is YYEEEE. V was shortened by 1 base and J by 7 bases, with 9 bases between the two germline ends. The TCR comes from a man aged 18 to 30 in good health. V is TRBV5-6 and J is TRBJ1-6; TRBD1 is a possible D gene (6 bases). The material sequenced was naive CD4+ T cells sorted from blood. The subset: CD45RA+ positively selected. The CDR3 loop reads CASSLWGTNSPLHF. CDR3 DNA sequence: TGTGCCAGCAGCTTGTGGGGGACAAATTCACCCCTCCACTTT.